This is a list of T cell receptor beta chains from one sample in a study of T cell responses to AZD1222 COVID-19 vaccine. Assay: immunoSEQ multiplex PCR; the TCRdb copy retains only in-frame clones and omits some. The sample has fewer than 130,000 clones, around 96% seen once. The sample here was peripheral blood, taken on day 0 of AZD1222 vaccination. The receptor set was obtained from an adult in good health. CDR3s include the opening cysteine and the closing phenylalanine or tryptophan. D genes are given only for firm matches. Size tells how often a clone was seen (once, few, many) or the class of an expanded clone, and some rows leave it out.

-	-	TRBV21-1	TRBJ2-7	CASSIPGQGENYEQYF	TGTGCCAGCAGCATACCGGGACAGGGGGAAAACTACGAGCAGTACTTC
-	once	TRBV30	TRBJ2-2	CAWRVSGNTGELFF	TGTGCCTGGAGGGTTAGCGGGAACACCGGGGAGCTGTTTTTT
-	-	TRBV7-3	TRBJ2-1	CASSSVVGHGNEQFF	TGTGCCAGCAGCTCAGTCGTCGGACATGGCAATGAGCAGTTCTTC
TRBD1	-	TRBV4-1	TRBJ1-5	CASSQETGAHQPQHF	TGCGCCAGCAGCCAAGAGACAGGGGCCCATCAGCCCCAGCATTTT
-	-	TRBV6-2/TRBV6-3	TRBJ2-3	CASSFFPSTDTQYF	TGTGCCAGCAGTTTTTTCCCTAGCACAGATACGCAGTATTTT
-	once	TRBV5-1	TRBJ1-1	CASSLTTAQGNTEAFF	TGCGCCAGCAGCTTGACGACAGCCCAAGGGAACACTGAAGCTTTCTTT
TRBD1	-	TRBV28	TRBJ1-2	CAGAHGTDYGYTF	TGTGCCGGGGCCCATGGGACAGACTATGGCTACACCTTC
-	-	TRBV13	TRBJ1-1	CASSLGGRGLAFF	TGTGCCAGCAGCTTAGGGGGCCGGGGCTTAGCTTTCTTT
-	-	TRBV28	TRBJ2-7	CASSLQVYEQYF	TGTGCCAGCAGTCTACAGGTTTACGAGCAGTACTTC
-	-	TRBV28	TRBJ1-1	CASSLRGGTEAFF	TGTGCCAGCAGTTTGCGTGGGGGGACTGAAGCTTTCTTT
-	-	TRBV5-8	TRBJ1-1	CASSLYTSRETEAFF	TGTGCCAGCAGCTTGTACACATCTCGAGAAACTGAAGCTTTCTTT
-	-	TRBV9	TRBJ1-4	CASSVVPSDEKLFF	TGTGCCAGCAGCGTAGTTCCAAGTGATGAAAAACTGTTTTTT
-	-	TRBV9	TRBJ2-1	CASSTAPAAERYNEQFF	TGTGCCAGCAGCACCGCCCCGGCGGCGGAGAGATACAATGAGCAGTTCTTC
-	-	TRBV21-1	TRBJ1-3	CASSNKRNRGFSGNTIYF	TGTGCCAGCAGCAACAAAAGGAACAGGGGTTTCTCTGGAAACACCATATATTTT
-	-	TRBV5-1	TRBJ1-2	CASSGGNYGYTF	TGCGCCAGCAGCGGCGGCAACTATGGCTACACCTTC
-	-	TRBV6-1	TRBJ2-5	CASSEVRVETQYF	TGTGCCAGCAGTGAAGTTCGGGTGGAGACCCAGTACTTC
TRBD1	-	TRBV5-1	TRBJ1-2	CASSFQGDGYTF	TGCGCCAGCAGCTTCCAGGGGGATGGCTACACCTTC
-	-	TRBV28	TRBJ1-3	CASSQPRGTSGNTIYF	TGTGCCAGCAGCCAACCAAGGGGAACCTCTGGAAACACCATATATTTT
TRBD1	once	TRBV28	TRBJ1-1	CASSPRQGETEAFF	TGTGCCAGCAGCCCTCGACAGGGAGAGACTGAAGCTTTCTTT
TRBD1	-	TRBV28	TRBJ1-3	CASSSSTQGSGNTIYF	TGTGCCAGCAGTTCGAGCACACAGGGGTCTGGAAACACCATATATTTT
-	-	TRBV12-3/TRBV12-4	TRBJ1-2	CASKRGVLYGYTF	TGTGCCAGCAAACGGGGGGTGCTCTATGGCTACACCTTC
-	-	TRBV11-3	TRBJ2-5	CASSLGLRADETQYF	TGTGCCAGCAGTCTGGGACTCCGAGCGGATGAGACCCAGTACTTC
TRBD2	few	TRBV6-4	TRBJ2-3	CASSDSTSGATDTQYF	TGTGCCAGCAGTGACTCAACTAGCGGAGCCACAGATACGCAGTATTTT
-	once	TRBV3-1/TRBV3-2	TRBJ2-3	CASSQGDSTDTQYF	TGTGCCAGCAGCCAAGGGGACAGCACAGATACGCAGTATTTT
-	-	TRBV5-1	TRBJ1-1	CASSYRLEDTEAFF	TGCGCCAGCAGCTACCGGTTGGAGGACACTGAAGCTTTCTTT
-	-	TRBV4-1	TRBJ1-1	CASSQDSVGKVNTEAFF	TGCGCCAGCAGCCAAGATTCCGTGGGGAAAGTGAACACTGAAGCTTTCTTT
-	once	TRBV6-5	TRBJ2-5	CAIGSGRVGETQYF	TGTGCCATAGGGTCAGGGAGAGTAGGAGAGACCCAGTACTTC
-	-	TRBV10-3	TRBJ1-2	CAVGTGFGSGYTF	TGTGCCGTAGGCACAGGGTTTGGTAGTGGCTACACCTTC
TRBD2	-	TRBV10-2	TRBJ2-2	CASRTSGSTGELFF	TGCGCCAGCAGGACTAGCGGGAGCACCGGGGAGCTGTTTTTT
-	-	TRBV19	TRBJ2-7	CASSGGGREQYF	TGTGCCAGTAGTGGAGGGGGCCGGGAGCAGTACTTC
-	-	TRBV6-5	TRBJ1-4	CASSYSGAQGEKLFF	TGTGCCAGCAGTTACTCGGGGGCGCAGGGCGAAAAACTGTTTTTT
-	-	TRBV19	TRBJ1-5	CASSIGALGNQPQHF	TGTGCCAGTAGTATAGGGGCCCTGGGGAATCAGCCCCAGCATTTT
-	-	TRBV7-9	TRBJ2-1	CASGTSYNEQFF	TGTGCCAGCGGGACATCCTACAATGAGCAGTTCTTC
-	-	TRBV3-1/TRBV3-2	TRBJ1-1	CASSPSGRTEAFF	TGTGCCAGCAGCCCCTCGGGGCGCACTGAAGCTTTCTTT
-	-	TRBV6-6	TRBJ2-6	CASSPHPGGARGANVLTF	TGTGCCAGCAGTCCCCACCCGGGCGGGGCGCGGGGGGCCAACGTCCTGACTTTC
-	-	TRBV28	TRBJ2-7	CASSTPQTAYEQYF	TGTGCCAGCTCTACCCCCCAGACGGCCTACGAGCAGTACTTC
-	once	TRBV7-9	TRBJ1-3	CASSFGGSGNTIYF	TGTGCCAGCAGCTTCGGGGGGTCTGGAAACACCATATATTTT
-	-	TRBV5-1	TRBJ2-1	CASSRMDTRSRGNEQFF	TGCGCCAGCAGCAGGATGGACACCCGATCCAGGGGCAATGAGCAGTTCTTC
TRBD1	-	TRBV15	TRBJ2-1	CATSRGTGNEQFF	TGTGCCACCAGCAGGGGGACAGGCAATGAGCAGTTCTTC
-	-	TRBV28	TRBJ2-6	CASSRDLGAGANVLTF	TGTGCCAGCAGCCGCGACTTGGGGGCTGGGGCCAACGTCCTGACTTTC
TRBD1	-	TRBV11-2	TRBJ2-2	CASSSADREWISGELFF	TGTGCCAGCAGCTCCGCTGACAGGGAGTGGATATCCGGGGAGCTGTTTTTT
TRBD1	-	TRBV5-1	TRBJ2-7	CASSSRSGTAPYEQYF	TGCGCCAGCAGCTCAAGATCCGGGACAGCCCCCTACGAGCAGTACTTC
TRBD1	-	TRBV5-6	TRBJ1-1	CASRPQGAAEAFF	TGTGCCAGCAGACCACAGGGGGCTGCTGAAGCTTTCTTT
TRBD1	-	TRBV11-3	TRBJ1-1	CASSLERGPSTEAFF	TGTGCCAGCAGCTTAGAAAGGGGGCCTTCTACTGAAGCTTTCTTT
-	-	TRBV30	TRBJ1-2	CAWSRQLNYGYTF	TGTGCCTGGAGTCGACAGTTAAACTATGGCTACACCTTC
-	once	TRBV25-1	TRBJ2-5	CASTERDSSRETQYF	TGTGCCAGCACCGAACGAGACTCGTCTCGAGAGACCCAGTACTTC
-	-	TRBV28	TRBJ1-2	CASSLITAGGYTF	TGTGCCAGCAGTTTGATCACCGCGGGAGGCTACACCTTC
-	-	TRBV30	TRBJ1-1	CAWSGRMDTEAFF	TGTGCCTGGAGTGGACGTATGGACACTGAAGCTTTCTTT
-	-	TRBV19	TRBJ2-2	CASDYTGELFF	TGTGCCAGTGACTACACCGGGGAGCTGTTTTTT
TRBD1	-	TRBV9	TRBJ1-2	CASSVAGGNYGYTF	TGTGCCAGCAGCGTAGCAGGGGGGAACTATGGCTACACCTTC
TRBD1	-	TRBV28	TRBJ2-1	CASTLDLGTGAKQFF	TGTGCCAGCACCTTGGATCTAGGGACAGGGGCTAAGCAGTTCTTC
-	-	TRBV2	TRBJ1-4	CASSGVGGGLFF	TGTGCCAGCAGTGGAGTAGGCGGAGGACTGTTTTTT
-	-	TRBV28	TRBJ2-2	CASSLRPGSTGELFF	TGTGCCAGCAGTTTAAGGCCAGGGAGCACCGGGGAGCTGTTTTTT
-	-	TRBV6-5	TRBJ1-1	CASSYSSTGFTEAFF	TGTGCCAGCAGTTACTCGAGTACGGGGTTCACTGAAGCTTTCTTT
-	-	TRBV12-5	TRBJ2-7	CASRGLPAYEQYF	TGTGCTAGCCGTGGACTTCCTGCCTACGAGCAGTACTTC
TRBD1	-	TRBV3-1/TRBV3-2	TRBJ2-2	CASSPTGQGWTGELFF	TGTGCCAGCAGCCCAACGGGACAGGGGTGGACCGGGGAGCTGTTTTTT
-	-	TRBV5-1	TRBJ1-1	CASSLGWLGMNTEAFF	TGCGCCAGCAGCTTGGGTTGGCTAGGGATGAACACTGAAGCTTTCTTT
-	-	TRBV9	TRBJ2-2	CASSGRDSNTGELFF	TGTGCCAGCAGCGGCCGGGACTCGAACACCGGGGAGCTGTTTTTT